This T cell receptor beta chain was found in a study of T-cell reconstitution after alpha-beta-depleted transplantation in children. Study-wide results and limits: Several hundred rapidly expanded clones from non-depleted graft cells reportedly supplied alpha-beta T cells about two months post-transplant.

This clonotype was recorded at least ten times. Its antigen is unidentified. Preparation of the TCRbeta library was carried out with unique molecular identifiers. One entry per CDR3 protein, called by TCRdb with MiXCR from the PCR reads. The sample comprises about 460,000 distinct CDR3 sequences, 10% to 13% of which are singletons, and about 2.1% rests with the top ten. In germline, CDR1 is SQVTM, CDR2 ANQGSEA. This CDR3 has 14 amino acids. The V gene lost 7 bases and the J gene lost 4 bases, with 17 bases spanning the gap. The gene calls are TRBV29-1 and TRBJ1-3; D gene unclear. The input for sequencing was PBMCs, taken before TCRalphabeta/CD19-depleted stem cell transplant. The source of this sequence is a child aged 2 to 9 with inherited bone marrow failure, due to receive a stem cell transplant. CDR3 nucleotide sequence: TGCAGCGCCGGGCCATCCAGTGACGGAAACACCATATATTTT. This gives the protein CSAGPSSDGNTIYF.